This T cell receptor beta chain comes out of a study of CD8+ T cells in alopecia areata. General study findings and limits: Compared with mice, patients displayed less clear TCR sharing, possibly for HLA-related reasons. Many expanded lesional clones persisted in scalp and blood during tofacitinib.

As for this clone: Its specificity is not known.

It was cDNA, reverse transcribed from extracted RNA, that served as the sequencing template. Only in-frame clones appear in the TCRdb table, and some are missing; sequencing was by immunoSEQ multiplex PCR. The table includes 200,000 to 250,000 clones, over 60% detected once. The treatment is: oral pan-JAK inhibitor, 5-10 mg twice daily. CDR1 is MNHEY and CDR2 is SMNVEV in the germline V gene (reference sequence). V was pared by 5 bases and J by 1 base, with 14 bases between. The CDR3 totals 15 residues. The chain employs TRBV27 and TRBJ1-1, with D possibly matching TRBD1 (5 bases). The clonotype comes from a human donor with alopecia areata. Sequences were derived from CD4+ T cells sorted from blood, sampled at week 4, from a patient treated with tofacitinib. CDR3 loop: CASSVPRDPNTEAFF. CDR3 DNA: TGTGCCAGCAGTGTTCCCAGGGACCCGAACACTGAAGCTTTCTTT.